This T cell receptor (beta chain) was profiled in a study of CD8 T cells in ankylosing spondylitis. Of note for this clonotype: The antigen is unknown.

General study findings and limits: Some motif variants were previously reported in reactive arthritis synovial fluid and blood. Clones tied to disease were said to be significantly enriched in matched ankylosing spondylitis synovial fluid. Relatively rare in peripheral blood, disease-linked clones were also CD8+. Ankylosing spondylitis blood appeared to carry a characteristic TCR beta motif of several highly homologous variants.

TCRdb re-analysed the 5' RACE reads in MiXCR, keeping a single row per CDR3 protein. The sample records approximately 250,000 distinct CDR3 sequences, 8.2% being singletons. The sequence was obtained from a female donor with ankylosing spondylitis or in good health (not recorded which). Sample: blood, either unsorted or a sorted T cell fraction (not recorded which).

The CDR3 spells CASSLPGLGGNEQFF. CDR3 nucleotides: TGTGCCAGCAGCCTTCCGGGACTAGGGGGCAATGAGCAGTTCTTC. This rearrangement joins TRBV7-9 to TRBJ2-1, with TRBD2 identical over 8 bases. CDR3 length equals 15 residues. Germline loops: CDR1 SEHNR, CDR2 FQNEAQ (reference sequence). Germline trimming cut 5 bases from V and 6 bases from J; bases unmatched to any gene: 9.